Here is one T cell receptor beta chain with its context. Its cognate antigen is unknown. Looked up from germline, CDR1 is DFQATT and CDR2 is SNEGSKA (reference sequence). The CDR3 is 14 amino acids. The data were taken from a study of T cells expressing NK-cell markers. Study as a whole: HCMV seropositivity marked most of the eight sequenced donors; one was seronegative.

TCRdb processed the 5' RACE reads again and assigns one entry to each CDR3 protein, with no DNA. The sample yields approximately 440,000 distinct CDR3 sequences, of which the top ten take up approximately 1.5%. Overall study findings and caveats: It is unclear if expanded NKG2C-expressing clones target HCMV antigens.

The chain employs TRBV20-1 and TRBJ2-5; the D gene TCRdb calls, TRBD1, cannot be checked with no DNA. Sequencing was carried out using blood T cells: a sorted CD56 or NKG2C T cell subset, CD4+ or CD8+ T cells, or bulk PBMC T cells (not recorded which). This receptor was identified in a woman aged 45-65 years in good health. Here the CDR3 reads CSARAPDRQETQYF.